One sample yielded the 8 T cell receptor beta chains listed below, sequenced in a study of ipilimumab plus nivolumab after autologous stem cell transplantation. Clones were read by immunoSEQ multiplex PCR, and TCRdb kept only the in-frame ones, dropping some. The sample shows around 84,000 clones, 75% to 85% of them seen only once. This sample comprised PBMCs, obtained in a trial of ipilimumab plus nivolumab as post-transplant consolidation. The receptors were gathered from a male donor with diffuse large B-cell lymphoma.

The gene calls are TRBV4-3 and TRBJ2-7; 11 positions match TRBD2. The CDR3 spans 15 residues. Germline assignment: CDR1 LGHNA and CDR2 YSLEER. Losses at the gene ends were 4 bases for V and 1 base for J; bases not matched to a gene: 3. CDR3 nucleotide sequence: TGCGCCAGCAGCCGAACTAGCGGGGGTTCCTACGAGCAGTACTTC. Its translation is CASSRTSGGSYEQYF.

This clone occurred once. This chain connects TRBV6-1 to TRBJ1-5; 7 nucleotides agree with TRBD1. Looked up from germline, CDR1 is MNHNS and CDR2 is SASEGT. The length of the CDR3 is 13 residues. The V gene end was trimmed by 7 bases and the J gene end by 3 bases; junction bases not matched to a gene: 3. CDR3 sequence reads: CASNTGANQPQHF. CDR3 DNA sequence: TGTGCCAGCAATACAGGGGCCAATCAGCCCCAGCATTTT.

The V call is TRBV5-4, the J call TRBJ2-5, with 8 nucleotides matching TRBD2. J gave up 5 bases and V 3 bases, and 6 bases lay outside the gene matches. The CDR3 loop spans 14 amino acids. Germline V lookup: CDR1 SGHNT, CDR2 YYREEE (reference sequence). The CDR3 bases are TGTGCCAGCAGCTCCGGGGGGGCGGGGGAGACCCAGTACTTC. Its protein product is CASSSGGAGETQYF. Filled out from reference TRBV5-4 and TRBJ2-5, the complete variable domain reads ETGVTQSPTHLIKTRGQQVTLRCSSQSGHNTVSWYQQALGQGPQFIFQYYREEENGRGNFPPRFSGLQFPNYSSELNVNALELDDSALYLCASSSGGAGETQYFGPGTRLLVL.

V gene TRBV7-6 combines with J gene TRBJ2-1; 9 nucleotides align to TRBD1. The CDR3 is made up of 15 amino acids. The J segment lost 10 bases and the V segment lost 1 base, leaving 8 bases of the junction unmatched. In germline, CDR1 is SGHVS, CDR2 FNYEAQ. The CDR3 here is CASSLDRGPSREQFF. Written as DNA, the CDR3 is TGTGCCAGCAGCTTAGACAGGGGGCCCAGCAGGGAGCAGTTCTTC.

This rearrangement joins TRBV27 to TRBJ2-5, with TRBD2 matching 8 bases. Germline V gene lookup returns CDR1 MNHEY and CDR2 SMNVEV (reference sequence). Germline trimming cut 6 bases from V and 4 bases from J; bases unmatched to any gene: 10. The CDR3 extends over 15 amino acids. The CDR3 DNA reads as TGTGCCAGCAGCATCGGGGGGGCCTTCGGAGAGACCCAGTACTTC. This gives the protein CASSIGGAFGETQYF.

The V gene is TRBV7-6, the J gene TRBJ2-6; D gene ambiguous. CDR3 size: 15 residues. V shed 4 bases and J shed 0 bases, with 7 bases lying between them. Germline loops: CDR1 SGHVS, CDR2 FNYEAQ. The CDR3 DNA is TGTGCCAGCAGCTCCCGAGGCTCTGGGGCCAACGTCCTGACTTTC. Translated, it gives CASSSRGSGANVLTF.

The chain uses TRBV14 and TRBJ1-2; a possible D gene is TRBD1 (6 bases). V was clipped by 1 base and J by 4 bases, with 13 bases between them. The CDR3 loop spans 15 amino acids. The germline V gene has CDR1 SGHDN and CDR2 FVKESK. CDR3 coding DNA: TGTGCCAGCAGCCAAGTTGACAGGCGGGTCTATGGCTACACCTTC. This encodes CASSQVDRRVYGYTF.

V gene TRBV5-6 combines with J gene TRBJ1-1; D is undetermined. The CDR3 consists of 14 residues. The V and J ends lost 0 bases and 1 base respectively, with 7 bases between them. The V gene's germline CDR1 is SGHDT and CDR2 YYEEEE. The CDR3 spells CASSLVGPNTEAFF. The CDR3, as DNA: TGTGCCAGCAGCTTGGTAGGGCCGAACACTGAAGCTTTCTTT. Variable domain in full (rest from reference TRBV5-6 and TRBJ1-1): DAGVTQSPTHLIKTRGQQVTLRCSPKSGHDTVSWYQQALGQGPQFIFQYYEEEERQRGNFPDRFSGHQFPNYSSELNVNALLLGDSALYLCASSLVGPNTEAFFGQGTRLTVV.